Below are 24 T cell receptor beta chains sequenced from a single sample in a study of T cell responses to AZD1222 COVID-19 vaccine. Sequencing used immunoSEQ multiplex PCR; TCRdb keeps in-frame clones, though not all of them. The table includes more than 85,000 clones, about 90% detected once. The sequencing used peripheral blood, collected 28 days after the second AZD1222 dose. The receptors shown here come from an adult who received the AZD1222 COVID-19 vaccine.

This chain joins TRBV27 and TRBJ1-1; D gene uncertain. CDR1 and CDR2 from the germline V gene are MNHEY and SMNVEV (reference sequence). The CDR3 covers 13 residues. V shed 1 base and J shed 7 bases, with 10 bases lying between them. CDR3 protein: CASSLLPQSEAFF. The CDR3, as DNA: TGTGCCAGCAGTTTATTGCCCCAGAGTGAAGCTTTCTTT.

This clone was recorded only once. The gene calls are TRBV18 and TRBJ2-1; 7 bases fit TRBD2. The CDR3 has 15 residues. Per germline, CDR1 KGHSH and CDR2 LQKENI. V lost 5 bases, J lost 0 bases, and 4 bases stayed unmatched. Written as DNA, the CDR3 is TGTGCCAGCTCAGCAGCGGGACGCTCCTACAATGAGCAGTTCTTC. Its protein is CASSAAGRSYNEQFF.

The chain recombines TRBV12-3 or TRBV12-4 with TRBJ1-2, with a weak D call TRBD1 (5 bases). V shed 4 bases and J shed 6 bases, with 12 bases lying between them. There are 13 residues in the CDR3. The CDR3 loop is CASSSDKRDGYTF. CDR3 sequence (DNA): TGTGCCAGCAGTTCGGACAAGAGGGATGGCTACACCTTC.

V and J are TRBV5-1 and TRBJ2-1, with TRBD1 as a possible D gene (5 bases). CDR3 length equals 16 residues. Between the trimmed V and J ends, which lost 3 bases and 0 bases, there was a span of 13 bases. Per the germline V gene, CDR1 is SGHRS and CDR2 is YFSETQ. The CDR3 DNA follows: TGCGCCAGCAGCTCACAAGGGGCACGCTCCTACAATGAGCAGTTCTTC. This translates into CASSSQGARSYNEQFF.

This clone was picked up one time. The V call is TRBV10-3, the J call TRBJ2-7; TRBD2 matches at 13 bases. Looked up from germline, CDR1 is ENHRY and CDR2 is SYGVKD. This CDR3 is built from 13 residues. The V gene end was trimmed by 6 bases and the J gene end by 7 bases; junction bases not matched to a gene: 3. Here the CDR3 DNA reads TGTGCCATCAGCGGGGGACTAGCGGGGGAGCAGTACTTC. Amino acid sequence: CAISGGLAGEQYF.

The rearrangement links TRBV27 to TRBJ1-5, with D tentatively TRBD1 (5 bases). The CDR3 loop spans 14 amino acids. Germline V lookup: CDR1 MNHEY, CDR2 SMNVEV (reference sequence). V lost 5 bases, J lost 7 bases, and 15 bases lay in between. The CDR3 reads CASSGTQTGQPQHF. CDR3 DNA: TGTGCCAGCAGTGGGACCCAAACCGGACAGCCCCAGCATTTT.

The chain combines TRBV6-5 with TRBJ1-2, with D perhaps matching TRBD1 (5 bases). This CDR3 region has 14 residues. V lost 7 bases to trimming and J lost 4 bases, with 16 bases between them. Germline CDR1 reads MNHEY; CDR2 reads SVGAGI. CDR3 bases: TGTGCCAGCACCCCTGACCCAGGGTTCTATGGCTACACCTTC. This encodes CASTPDPGFYGYTF.

The DNA for the CDR3 is TGTGCCAGTAGTATTTCAGGGTTGGTCACTGAAGCTTTCTTT. The encoded protein is CASSISGLVTEAFF. This chain joins TRBV19 and TRBJ1-1; perhaps TRBD1 as D (5 bases). The CDR3 is 14 amino acids. V lost 3 bases, J lost 4 bases, and 12 bases lay in between. Germline values: CDR1 LNHDA, CDR2 SQIVND (reference sequence).

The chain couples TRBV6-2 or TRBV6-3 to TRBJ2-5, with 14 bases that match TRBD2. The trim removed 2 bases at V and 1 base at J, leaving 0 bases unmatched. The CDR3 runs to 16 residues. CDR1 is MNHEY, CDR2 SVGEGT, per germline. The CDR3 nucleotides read TGTGCCAGCAGTTACGGGACTAGCGGGAGCCAAGAGACCCAGTACTTC. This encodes CASSYGTSGSQETQYF.

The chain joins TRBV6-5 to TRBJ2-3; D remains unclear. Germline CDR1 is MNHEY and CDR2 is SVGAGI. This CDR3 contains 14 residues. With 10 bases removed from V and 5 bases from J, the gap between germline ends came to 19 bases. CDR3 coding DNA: TGTGCCACCTCTTCGTGGGGTGTGGGAGATACGCAGTATTTT. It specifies CATSSWGVGDTQYF.

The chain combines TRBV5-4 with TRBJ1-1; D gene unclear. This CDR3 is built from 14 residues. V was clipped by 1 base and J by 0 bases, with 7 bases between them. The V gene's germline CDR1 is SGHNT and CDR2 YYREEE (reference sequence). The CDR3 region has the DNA TGTGCCAGCAGCTTGTGGCAGATGAACACTGAAGCTTTCTTT. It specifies CASSLWQMNTEAFF.

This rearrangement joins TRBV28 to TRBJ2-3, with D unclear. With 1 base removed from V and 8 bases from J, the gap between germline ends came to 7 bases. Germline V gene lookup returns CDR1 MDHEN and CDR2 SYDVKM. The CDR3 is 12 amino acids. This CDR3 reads CASSLSAGTQYF. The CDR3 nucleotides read TGTGCCAGCAGTTTATCGGCTGGTACGCAGTATTTT.

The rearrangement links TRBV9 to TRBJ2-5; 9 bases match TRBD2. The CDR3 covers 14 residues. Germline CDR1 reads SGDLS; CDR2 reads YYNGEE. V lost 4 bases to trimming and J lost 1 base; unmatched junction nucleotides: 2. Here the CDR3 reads CASSFSGGQETQYF. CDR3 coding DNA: TGTGCCAGCAGCTTTAGCGGGGGCCAAGAGACCCAGTACTTC.

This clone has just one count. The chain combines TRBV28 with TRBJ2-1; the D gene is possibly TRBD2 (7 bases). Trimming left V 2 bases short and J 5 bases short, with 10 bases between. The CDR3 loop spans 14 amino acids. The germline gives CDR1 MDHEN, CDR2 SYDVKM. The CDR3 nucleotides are TGTGCCAGCAGTTTAGTAGGGGGGGACAATGAGCAGTTCTTC. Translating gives CASSLVGGDNEQFF.

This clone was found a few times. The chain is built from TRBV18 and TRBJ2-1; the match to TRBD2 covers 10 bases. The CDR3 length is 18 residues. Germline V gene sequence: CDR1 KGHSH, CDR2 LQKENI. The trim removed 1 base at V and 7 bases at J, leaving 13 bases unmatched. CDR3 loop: CASSPRGASGSSKNEQFF. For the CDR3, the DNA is TGTGCCAGCTCACCACGAGGCGCTAGCGGGAGTAGTAAAAATGAGCAGTTCTTC.

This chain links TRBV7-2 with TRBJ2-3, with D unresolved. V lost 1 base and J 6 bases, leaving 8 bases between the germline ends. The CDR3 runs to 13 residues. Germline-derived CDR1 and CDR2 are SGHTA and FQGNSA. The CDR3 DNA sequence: TGTGCCAGCAGCTTAGGGGTGGCCGATACGCAGTATTTT. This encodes CASSLGVADTQYF.

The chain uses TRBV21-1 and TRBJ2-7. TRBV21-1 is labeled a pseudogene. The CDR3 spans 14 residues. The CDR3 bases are TGTGCCAGCAGCAACAGAGAACGGGCGTGTGAGCAGTACTTC. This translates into CASSNRERACEQYF.

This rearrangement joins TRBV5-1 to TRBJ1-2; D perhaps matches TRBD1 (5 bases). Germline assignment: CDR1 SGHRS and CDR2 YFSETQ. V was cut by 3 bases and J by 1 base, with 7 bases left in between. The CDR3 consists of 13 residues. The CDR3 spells CASSWDLNYGYTF. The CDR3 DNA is TGCGCCAGCAGCTGGGACCTTAACTATGGCTACACCTTC.

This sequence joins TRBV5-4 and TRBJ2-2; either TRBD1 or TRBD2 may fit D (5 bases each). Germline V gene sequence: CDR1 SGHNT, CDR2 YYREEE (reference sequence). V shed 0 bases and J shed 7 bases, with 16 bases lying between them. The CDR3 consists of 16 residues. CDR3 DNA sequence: TGTGCCAGCAGCTTGGCAGACGGGACCCTGTACGGGGAGCTGTTTTTT. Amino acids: CASSLADGTLYGELFF.

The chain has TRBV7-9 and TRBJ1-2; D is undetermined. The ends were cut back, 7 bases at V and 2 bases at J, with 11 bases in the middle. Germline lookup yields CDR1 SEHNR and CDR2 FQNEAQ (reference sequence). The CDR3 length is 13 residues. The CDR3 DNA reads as TGTGCCAGCACCTCGAGGTGGAACTATGGCTACACCTTC. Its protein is CASTSRWNYGYTF.

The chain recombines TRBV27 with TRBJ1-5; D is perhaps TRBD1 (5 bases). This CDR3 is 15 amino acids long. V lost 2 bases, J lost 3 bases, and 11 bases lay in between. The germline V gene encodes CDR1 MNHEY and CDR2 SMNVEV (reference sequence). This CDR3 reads CASSLQGMNNQPQHF. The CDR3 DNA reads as TGTGCCAGCAGTTTACAGGGTATGAACAATCAGCCCCAGCATTTT.

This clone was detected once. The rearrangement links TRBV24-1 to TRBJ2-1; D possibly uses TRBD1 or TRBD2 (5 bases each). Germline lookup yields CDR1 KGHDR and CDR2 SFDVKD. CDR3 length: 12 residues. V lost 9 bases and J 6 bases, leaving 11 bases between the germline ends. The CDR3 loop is CATQGASNEQFF. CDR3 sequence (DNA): TGTGCCACCCAGGGAGCAAGCAATGAGCAGTTCTTC.

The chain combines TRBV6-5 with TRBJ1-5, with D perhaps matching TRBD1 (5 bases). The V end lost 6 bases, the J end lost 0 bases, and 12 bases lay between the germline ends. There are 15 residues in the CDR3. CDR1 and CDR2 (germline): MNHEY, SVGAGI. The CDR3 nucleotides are TGTGCCAGCAGAGGGGACGAAACTAGCAATCAGCCCCAGCATTTT. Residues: CASRGDETSNQPQHF.

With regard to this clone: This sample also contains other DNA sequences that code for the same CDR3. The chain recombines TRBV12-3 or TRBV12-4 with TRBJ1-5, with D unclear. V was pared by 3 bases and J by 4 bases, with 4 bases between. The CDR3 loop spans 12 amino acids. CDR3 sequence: CASSFSNQPQHF. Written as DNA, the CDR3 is TGTGCCAGCAGTTTCTCAAATCAGCCCCAGCATTTT.